These T cell receptor beta chains were read from a single sample in a study of shared clonotypes between healthy human individuals. The assay was immunoSEQ multiplex PCR, and TCRdb's table has in-frame clones only and misses some. This table holds over 2 million clones, just under 95% found once. The sample taken for sequencing was naive CD4+ T cells from PBMCs. These TCRs come from a man in his late teens or twenties in good health. Some clones in this sample may be carry-over from other donors' samples. The CDR3 runs from the conserved cysteine through the conserved F or W. Fields, in order: J gene, V gene, clone size, D gene, CDR3 DNA, CDR3 protein. A D gene is named only where the DNA matches it firmly. Clone sizes are given selectively: once, few, many, or a class where the clone is expanded.

J gene: TRBJ2-7
V gene: TRBV7-2
clone size: NA
D gene: TRBD2
CDR3 DNA: TGTGCCAGCAGCAAAGCGGGATCCAGCTCCTACGAGCAGTACTTC
CDR3 protein: CASSKAGSSSYEQYF

J gene: TRBJ2-7
V gene: TRBV7-8
clone size: NA
D gene: TRBD2
CDR3 DNA: TGTGCCAGCAGCTTAGGTTCTAGCGGGCTTGAGAGGTACTTC
CDR3 protein: CASSLGSSGLERYF

J gene: TRBJ2-7
V gene: TRBV5-1
clone size: NA
D gene: TRBD2
CDR3 DNA: TGCGCCAGCAGCTTGGGGCTTGGGACTAGGGGGGTCAATTACGAGCAGTACTTC
CDR3 protein: CASSLGLGTRGVNYEQYF

J gene: TRBJ1-1
V gene: TRBV2
clone size: few
D gene: NA
CDR3 DNA: TGTGCCAGCAACCAACAGGGGAACACTGAAGCTTTCTTT
CDR3 protein: CASNQQGNTEAFF

J gene: TRBJ2-5
V gene: TRBV14
clone size: once
D gene: TRBD2
CDR3 DNA: TGTGCCAGCGGACTAGCGGGAGTGGAGACCCAGTACTTC
CDR3 protein: CASGLAGVETQYF

J gene: TRBJ2-3
V gene: TRBV10-2
clone size: NA
D gene: NA
CDR3 DNA: TGCGCCAGCAGTGAATATGGTGGGAGCACAGATACGCAGTATTTT
CDR3 protein: CASSEYGGSTDTQYF

J gene: TRBJ2-5
V gene: TRBV5-1
clone size: NA
D gene: TRBD1
CDR3 DNA: TGCGCCAGCAGCCCCGGGACAGTCCAAGAGACCCAGTACTTC
CDR3 protein: CASSPGTVQETQYF

J gene: TRBJ1-1
V gene: TRBV28
clone size: NA
D gene: NA
CDR3 DNA: TGTGCCAGCAGTGGGGGGCTCCGGGGTGAAGCTTTCTTT
CDR3 protein: CASSGGLRGEAFF

J gene: TRBJ1-4
V gene: TRBV27
clone size: NA
D gene: NA
CDR3 DNA: TGTGCCAGCAGTTTTAGGCCCCTTAATGAAAAACTGTTTTTT
CDR3 protein: CASSFRPLNEKLFF

J gene: TRBJ2-3
V gene: TRBV7-9
clone size: NA
D gene: TRBD1
CDR3 DNA: TGTGCCAGCAGCACTCGAGGGACAGGGGGCTTAGATACGCAGTATTTT
CDR3 protein: CASSTRGTGGLDTQYF

J gene: TRBJ1-1
V gene: TRBV4-1
clone size: NA
D gene: NA
CDR3 DNA: TGCGCCAGCAGCCAAGATCAAGACGTTACTGAAGCTTTCTTT
CDR3 protein: CASSQDQDVTEAFF

J gene: TRBJ2-3
V gene: TRBV27
clone size: NA
D gene: TRBD2
CDR3 DNA: TGTGCCAGCAGCCGATTAGCGGGAACGTTGATACGGGAGTATTTT
CDR3 protein: CASSRLAGTLIREYF

J gene: TRBJ1-5
V gene: TRBV7-2
clone size: NA
D gene: NA
CDR3 DNA: TGTGCCAGCAGCCAACTTTGGAATCAGCCCCAGCATTTT
CDR3 protein: CASSQLWNQPQHF

J gene: TRBJ2-6
V gene: TRBV27
clone size: NA
D gene: NA
CDR3 DNA: TGTGCCAGCAGGTCTTCGTGGGGGGCCAACGTCCTGACTTTC
CDR3 protein: CASRSSWGANVLTF

J gene: TRBJ1-4
V gene: TRBV7-9
clone size: NA
D gene: NA
CDR3 DNA: TGTGCCAGCAGCTCCTACAGGGAGGGGAATGAAAAACTGTTTTTT
CDR3 protein: CASSSYREGNEKLFF

J gene: TRBJ1-2
V gene: TRBV18
clone size: NA
D gene: NA
CDR3 DNA: TGTGCCAGCTCACCAAACAAAAACTATGGCTACACCTTC
CDR3 protein: CASSPNKNYGYTF

J gene: TRBJ1-1
V gene: TRBV5-4
clone size: NA
D gene: TRBD1
CDR3 DNA: TGTGCCAGCTTCAAGGGGGCGCGGACTGAAGCTTTCTTT
CDR3 protein: CASFKGARTEAFF

J gene: TRBJ2-3
V gene: TRBV21-1
clone size: NA
D gene: NA
CDR3 DNA: TGTGCCAGCCCCGGGGCGGGCTGCACAGATACGCAGTATTTT
CDR3 protein: CASPGAGCTDTQYF

J gene: TRBJ2-1
V gene: TRBV28
clone size: NA
D gene: NA
CDR3 DNA: TGTGCCAGCAGCCCAGGGACGGTGGTTATGAATGAGCAGTTCTTC
CDR3 protein: CASSPGTVVMNEQFF

J gene: TRBJ2-7
V gene: TRBV4-3
clone size: NA
D gene: NA
CDR3 DNA: TGCGCCAGCAGCCAAGATGTGGGCCGGGGCCCCTACGAGCAGTACTTC
CDR3 protein: CASSQDVGRGPYEQYF

J gene: TRBJ2-2
V gene: TRBV5-1
clone size: NA
D gene: TRBD1
CDR3 DNA: TGCGCCAGCAGCTTGCCCCAGGGACAGGCGAACACCGGGGAGCTGTTTTTT
CDR3 protein: CASSLPQGQANTGELFF

J gene: TRBJ2-1
V gene: TRBV21-1
clone size: NA
D gene: NA
CDR3 DNA: TGTGCCAGCAGCATCGGGGGGGGCGAGAACAATGAGCAGTTCTTC
CDR3 protein: CASSIGGGENNEQFF

J gene: TRBJ2-3
V gene: TRBV5-1
clone size: NA
D gene: NA
CDR3 DNA: TGCGCCAGCAGCTTGGGGACCGGGGGAGATACGCAGTATTTT
CDR3 protein: CASSLGTGGDTQYF

J gene: TRBJ2-1
V gene: TRBV28
clone size: NA
D gene: TRBD2
CDR3 DNA: TGTGCCAGCATCAGGGGACGGGAGGGCCCGCGGCTCTTC
CDR3 protein: CASIRGREGPRLF

J gene: TRBJ1-6
V gene: TRBV30
clone size: NA
D gene: NA
CDR3 DNA: TGTGCTAGCTCCGGCGGAGTGGTTTCACCCCTCCACTTT
CDR3 protein: CASSGGVVSPLHF

J gene: TRBJ1-1
V gene: TRBV7-9
clone size: NA
D gene: NA
CDR3 DNA: TGTGCCAGCAGCTTGGAGGTAGCGAACACTGAAGCTTTCTTT
CDR3 protein: CASSLEVANTEAFF

J gene: TRBJ2-1
V gene: TRBV11-2
clone size: NA
D gene: TRBD1
CDR3 DNA: TGTGCCAGCAGCTCCCCCAGGGACAGTCCGTGGGAGCAGTTCTTC
CDR3 protein: CASSSPRDSPWEQFF

J gene: TRBJ2-7
V gene: TRBV5-1
clone size: NA
D gene: NA
CDR3 DNA: TGCGCCAGCAGCTTGGGCCGACAGCATCTCTCCTACGAGCAGTACTTC
CDR3 protein: CASSLGRQHLSYEQYF

J gene: TRBJ2-2
V gene: TRBV28
clone size: few
D gene: NA
CDR3 DNA: TGTGCCAGCAGTTTTTCGGCAGTACTCAGGACCGGGGAGCTGTTTTTT
CDR3 protein: CASSFSAVLRTGELFF

J gene: TRBJ2-1
V gene: TRBV25-1
clone size: NA
D gene: TRBD1
CDR3 DNA: TGTGCCAGCAGTGGGGACAGTCGGTTCAATGAGCAGTTCTTC
CDR3 protein: CASSGDSRFNEQFF